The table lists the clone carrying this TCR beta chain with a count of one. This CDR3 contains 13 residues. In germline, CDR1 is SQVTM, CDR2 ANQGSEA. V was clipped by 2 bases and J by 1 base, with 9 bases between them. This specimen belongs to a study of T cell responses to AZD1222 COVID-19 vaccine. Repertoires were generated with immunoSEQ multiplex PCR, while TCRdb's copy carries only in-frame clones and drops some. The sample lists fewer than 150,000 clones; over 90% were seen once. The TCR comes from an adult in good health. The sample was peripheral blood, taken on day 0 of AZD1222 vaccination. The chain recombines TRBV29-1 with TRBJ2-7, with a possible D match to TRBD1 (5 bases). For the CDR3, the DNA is TGCAGCGTTGAAAAGGACACATCCTACGAGCAGTACTTC. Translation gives CSVEKDTSYEQYF.